These T cell receptor beta chains were read from a single sample in a study of T cell repertoires in cytomegalovirus infection. In TCRdb, the reads were re-called with MiXCR into one record per CDR3 protein. The sample has about 490,000 distinct CDR3 sequences; about 30% are singletons. The sequenced sample consisted of PBMCs. These receptors all come from a human donor in good health (CMV status not recorded). Some clones in this sample may be carry-over from other donors' samples. Each CDR3 is given without its conserved first and last residue.

cdr3_aa j_call v_call
ASSSRTSGPKQF TRBJ2-1 TRBV19
ASSHRVGTSGTPLNEQF TRBJ2-1 TRBV6-5
ASSIEGGSTDTQY TRBJ2-3 TRBV19
ASSSGGTGGNEQF TRBJ2-1 TRBV7-2
ASSIRRAREAF TRBJ1-1 TRBV28
ASSRIGNEQF TRBJ2-1 TRBV12-3/TRBV12-4
ASTQEGGGGEKLF TRBJ1-4 TRBV2
ASSIPGTGAIYGYT TRBJ1-2 TRBV19
ASSSNTLPDTQY TRBJ2-3 TRBV7-6
ASSEDPGTHSNEQF TRBJ2-1 TRBV6-1
AGAIAYNEQF TRBJ2-1 TRBV2
ASSLAHGTAEKLF TRBJ1-4 TRBV11-2
ASTTGGGNTGELF TRBJ2-2 TRBV19
ASSHTGTSGYNEQF TRBJ2-1 TRBV4-1
ASSRLGAGGPGANVLT TRBJ2-6 TRBV7-9
AISESTGLGETQY TRBJ2-5 TRBV10-3
ASSGGPTSGREDTQY TRBJ2-3 TRBV6-2/TRBV6-3
ASSSTRGDSYNEQF TRBJ2-1 TRBV7-9
ASNSWGVEETQY TRBJ2-5 TRBV19
ASSSDRDSLNEKLF TRBJ1-4 TRBV7-6
ASSLEGFEGTEAF TRBJ1-1 TRBV7-9
ASSLPETQY TRBJ2-5 TRBV7-2
ASSGGESSYNEQF TRBJ2-1 TRBV7-8
SVEEGPAGPGYT TRBJ1-2 TRBV29-1
ASRVGGLAGTDTQY TRBJ2-3 TRBV2
ASSLASGSPNEQF TRBJ2-1 TRBV7-2
ASSFGTRAGTGELF TRBJ2-2 TRBV7-3
SVAGRQASEAF TRBJ1-1 TRBV29-1
ASSADGLWGYT TRBJ1-2 TRBV5-5
ASSFGDTEAF TRBJ1-1 TRBV7-2
ASSFRQGSMYGYT TRBJ1-2 TRBV7-2
SAKYPSGIIDEQF TRBJ2-1 TRBV20-1
ASSQNLYEQY TRBJ2-7 TRBV7-2
ASSPHEGLADNEQF TRBJ2-1 TRBV7-6
ASSLPLGEGGNQPQH TRBJ1-5 TRBV7-3
ASSPGTGGYT TRBJ1-2 TRBV6-1
ASMGYTNEKLF TRBJ1-4 TRBV7-8
ASAQPPTGEQY TRBJ2-7 TRBV19
ASSLRLALLNEQF TRBJ2-1 TRBV12-3/TRBV12-4
ASSQENGQNIQY TRBJ2-4 TRBV4-1
ASSSGTGLSPLH TRBJ1-6 TRBV12-3/TRBV12-4
AIREGRGETQY TRBJ2-5 TRBV10-3
ASSYGTQAEGYT TRBJ1-2 TRBV6-5
ASSFLAGGDTQY TRBJ2-3 TRBV5-4
ASSPTGVYGYT TRBJ1-2 TRBV7-2
ASSPWTGEQPQH TRBJ1-5 TRBV5-1
ASSYSPRTVRYGYT TRBJ1-2 TRBV6-2/TRBV6-3
ASSPTAGHEQY TRBJ2-7 TRBV6-2/TRBV6-3
SARSLAGTTDTQY TRBJ2-3 TRBV20-1
ASKKPGQPYYGYT TRBJ1-2 TRBV6-1
ASRTAGVREKLF TRBJ1-4 TRBV7-2
ASGTGWALGNTEAF TRBJ1-1 TRBV12-5
ASSRIMRAVNTEAF TRBJ1-1 TRBV27
ASSPPDGDTQY TRBJ2-3 TRBV7-6
ASSSPEIETQY TRBJ2-5 TRBV7-2
ASSLFVSGRAGYNEQF TRBJ2-1 TRBV7-6
ASSPPGREIYGYT TRBJ1-2 TRBV11-2
ASSQTRFFGANVLT TRBJ2-6 TRBV4-3
SASYGSTDTQY TRBJ2-3 TRBV20-1